This T cell receptor (beta chain) was observed in a study of T cells in Graves' hyperthyroidism and ophthalmopathy. Those patients with uncontrolled infection, other autoimmune disease, pregnancy or lactation were excluded. Regions amplified from RNA transcripts were the TCR beta CDR3 regions. Carried out on the TCR CDR3, a first-round RT-PCR used the HTBI primer set. TCRdb reprocessed the multiplex PCR reads via MiXCR and lists one record per CDR3 protein. The sample lists about 740,000 distinct CDR3 sequences, approximately 14% occurring once. The sequence was obtained from a young woman with Graves' hyperthyroidism. The sample was blood.

DNA for the CDR3: TGCAGTGCTAGAGGAAGGATACTAGCGGGCCCAAGGAATGAGCAGTTCTTC. Translation gives CSARGRILAGPRNEQFF. The V and J genes are TRBV20-1 and TRBJ2-1; TRBD2 agrees at 9 bases. Per germline, CDR1 DFQATT and CDR2 SNEGSKA (reference sequence). Trimming cost V 1 base and J 7 bases; bases outside gene matches: 14. This CDR3 region has 17 residues.